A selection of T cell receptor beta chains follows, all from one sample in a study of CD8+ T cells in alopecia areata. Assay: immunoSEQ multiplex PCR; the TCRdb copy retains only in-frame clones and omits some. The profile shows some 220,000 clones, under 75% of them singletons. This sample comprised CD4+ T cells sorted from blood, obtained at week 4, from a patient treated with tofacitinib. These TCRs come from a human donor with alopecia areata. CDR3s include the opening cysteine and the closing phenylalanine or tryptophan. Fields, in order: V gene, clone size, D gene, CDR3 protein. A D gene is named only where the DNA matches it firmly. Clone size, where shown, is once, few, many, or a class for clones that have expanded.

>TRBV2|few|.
CASMVDGKMNTEAFF
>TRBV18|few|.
CASSPWSGDGYTF
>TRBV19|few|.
CASSSRMSTDTQYF
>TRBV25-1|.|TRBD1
CASQTDRGPLAPLHF
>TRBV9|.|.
CASTRRGGYGYTF
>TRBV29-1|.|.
CSVVGQGNTEAFF
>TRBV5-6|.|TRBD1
CASSSDREYQETQYF
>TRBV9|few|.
CASSPPGISGNTIYF
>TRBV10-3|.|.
CATGGRVEQPQHF
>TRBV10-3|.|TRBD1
CAISEDRAIGSYNEQFF
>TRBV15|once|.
CATSRTGDSYNEQFF
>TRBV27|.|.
CASSLWAHPNTGELFF
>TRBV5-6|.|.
CASSTGTPYGYTF
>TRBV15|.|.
CATSRDPSGGGYTF
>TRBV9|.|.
CASSVAPAGTEAFF
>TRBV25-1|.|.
CASSTYGGGGDTEAFF
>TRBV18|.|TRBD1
CASSPQGASYEQYF
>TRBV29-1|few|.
CSGSSTGTEKLFF
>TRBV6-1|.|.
CASSGGPGGYTF
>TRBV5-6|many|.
CASSFGGYSYEQYF
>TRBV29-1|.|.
CSVEGLVKGEKAFF